Sequencing of this T cell receptor (beta chain) was carried out in a study of beta chain features in type 1 diabetes. Whole-study findings and limits: The naive, central memory and Treg TCRB repertoires of patients appeared to be more similar to one another than those of healthy donors. The study found fewer insertions and more deletions at VDJ junctions in type 1 diabetes patients. Among patients with Type 1 diabetes, TCRB CDR3s were moderately but significantly shorter in every one of the four CD4+ subsets. Researchers caution that PCR might favor shorter templates, equally among patients and controls.

Sorted populations all had greater than 95% purity. In this sample, this clone turned up a few times. Its target is unknown. The whole isolated RNA underwent reverse transcription, so sequencing captured expressed TCRB transcripts. Assay used: immunoSEQ multiplex PCR; TCRdb lists only in-frame clones, some missing. Here the sample spans 600,000 to 700,000 clones, over 10% being singletons. Germline V gives CDR1 MNHEY, CDR2 SMNVEV (reference sequence). The V and J ends lost 5 bases and 10 bases, in that order; junction bases with no gene match: 9. This CDR3 is built from 15 residues. Sequencing was carried out using naive CD4+ T cells from blood. The sequence derives from a man younger than 35 with type 1 diabetes. The chain joins TRBV27 to TRBJ1-6; 9 bases fit TRBD1. CDR3 protein: CASSPGQGRESPLHF. The CDR3 DNA follows: TGTGCCAGCAGTCCCGGACAGGGGAGAGAATCACCCCTCCACTTT.